This note documents a single T cell receptor (beta chain) sequence. Its specificity is unknown. Sample time point: baseline pretreatment blood. Treatment described: 15 Gy SBRT to primary tumor, nephrectomy 4 weeks later. This sample was taken from a study of radiation and T cells in renal cell carcinoma. Study findings and constraints: From baseline, blood top tumor clonotypes peaked at 2 weeks post-radiation.

The data were produced by immunoSEQ multiplex PCR, yet TCRdb's version contains in-frame clones alone and is incomplete. The repertoire holds 40,000 to 60,000 clones, with roughly 84% as singletons. This receptor was taken from a woman aged 65 to 85 with renal cell carcinoma. The sample here was blood, taken from a patient whose treatment included radiotherapy and nephrectomy.

The CDR3 spells CSVEDVGGGAYNEQFF. As DNA, the CDR3 is TGCAGCGTTGAAGATGTAGGCGGGGGGGCCTACAATGAGCAGTTCTTC. The chain has TRBV29-1 and TRBJ2-1; 9 bases map to TRBD2. Germline V gene lookup returns CDR1 SQVTM and CDR2 ANQGSEA. The CDR3 consists of 16 residues. Trimming cost V 0 bases and J 2 bases; bases outside gene matches: 5.